The clone carrying this T cell receptor beta chain was seen a few times. The authors prepared the TCRbeta library with unique molecular identifiers. One entry per CDR3 protein, called by TCRdb with MiXCR from the PCR reads. The table has 210,000 or so distinct CDR3 sequences, 8.5% to 10% seen once. This sample is drawn from a study of T-cell reconstitution after alpha-beta-depleted transplantation in children. The germline V gene has CDR1 LGHDT and CDR2 YNNKEL (reference sequence). Between the trimmed V and J ends, which lost 2 bases and 4 bases, there was a span of 11 bases. There are 14 residues in the CDR3.

The sample was PBMCs from the stem cell graft donor, taken from the stem cell graft. The chain links TRBV3-1 to TRBJ1-2, with unresolved D. This receptor was obtained from a human donor who donated a stem cell graft to a child with acute lymphoblastic leukemia. The CDR3 DNA reads as TGTGCCAGCAGCCAACAAGCGAATAGCTATGGCTACACCTTC. Translation: CASSQQANSYGYTF.